The T cell receptor beta chain under discussion was sequenced for a study of blood T cell repertoires in COVID-19. Study-level background: Sources were T cells, B-cell-depleted T cells, or PBMCs; the material itself was cDNA or gDNA.

Between the trimmed V and J ends, which lost 3 bases and 4 bases, there was a span of 9 bases. The CDR3 runs 13 residues. Looked up from germline, CDR1 is SGHAT and CDR2 is FQNNGV. Sequencing was performed with immunoSEQ multiplex PCR; in TCRdb, only in-frame clones are kept and a portion is missing. The top ten clones hold 3.1% of a sample with 250,000 or so clones, 80% to 90% of them seen once. What was sequenced was PBMCs or T cells enriched from blood (not recorded which). This TCR came from a woman aged 40 to 50 who had been exposed to COVID-19. This chain links TRBV11-2 with TRBJ1-1; D perhaps matches TRBD1 (6 bases). The CDR3 coding sequence is TGTGCCAGCAGCTTCGTCAGGGGCACTGAAGCTTTCTTT. Translating gives CASSFVRGTEAFF.